What follows are 30 T cell receptor beta chains derived from one specimen sequenced in a study of vaccination and CD4 T cells after COVID-19. Sample treatment: approximately nine-day PBMC culture with coronavirus spike peptide pools or control peptides (ViraFEST assay). The Oncomine TCR Beta short-read assay was what sequenced the DNA obtained from cultured CD4+ T cells. TCRdb passed the PCR reads through MiXCR, listing each CDR3 protein once. Here the sample spans about 18,000 distinct CDR3 sequences, roughly 50% being singletons. Their specific antigens are unknown. Sequencing used CD4+ T cells from blood, cultured in vitro. The source of these receptors is a human donor who had recovered from COVID-19.

The chain has TRBV12-3 or TRBV12-4 and TRBJ1-1; unclear D gene. Trimming took off 3 bases at V and 6 bases at J, with 8 bases between the two ends. The CDR3 is made up of 12 amino acids. CDR3 DNA: TGTGCCAGCAGTTTGGAACGAGCTGAAGCTTTCTTT. Protein product: CASSLERAEAFF.

V gene TRBV21-1 combines with J gene TRBJ2-7; the D call in the table, TRBD1, was not verified against the DNA. TRBV21-1 is flagged as a pseudogene. The CDR3 consists of 20 residues. CDR3 region: CASSKQWADNLPPHYYEQYF. CDR3 sequence (DNA): TGTGCCAGCAGCAAACAGTGGGCCGATAATCTACCCCCCCATTACTACGAGCAGTACTTC.

This clonotype was seen more than once but under ten times. The V gene is TRBV10-2, the J gene TRBJ1-2; D is ambiguous. CDR3 size: 13 residues. Trimming took 5 bases from V and 8 from J, leaving 15 bases between them. Germline V lookup: CDR1 WSHSY, CDR2 SAAADI. The CDR3, as DNA: TGCGCCAGCAGTCCTCAATGGGCTCGGGGCTACACCTTC. Encoded protein: CASSPQWARGYTF.

This clonotype was seen a handful of times. The chain carries TRBV7-8 and TRBJ2-1; D not certain. Germline-derived CDR1 and CDR2 are SGHVS and FQNEAQ. Trimming shortened V by 5 bases and J by 5 bases, and 19 bases separated the two germline ends. This CDR3 region has 16 residues. CDR3 protein: CASSTRQSLVDNEQFF. CDR3 DNA sequence: TGTGCCAGCAGCACGAGGCAATCCCTAGTGGACAATGAGCAGTTCTTC.

The chain couples TRBV10-3 to TRBJ1-6, with D possibly TRBD1 on 5 matching bases. This CDR3 region has 15 residues. CDR1 and CDR2 from the germline V gene are ENHRY and SYGVKD. Trimming took off 2 bases at V and 7 bases at J, with 12 bases between the two ends. CDR3 loop: CAISEEVGRNSPLHF. The CDR3 nucleotides are TGTGCCATCAGTGAGGAGGTGGGGCGGAATTCACCCCTCCACTTT.

The chain carries TRBV11-3 and TRBJ1-2; possibly TRBD1 for D (6 bases). The CDR3 length is 16 residues. The germline V and J ends were trimmed by 5 bases and 7 bases, with 23 bases remaining between them. CDR1 SGHNT and CDR2 YENEEA come from the germline V gene. The CDR3 protein is CASSARQDRSSGGYTF. The CDR3 bases are TGTGCCAGCAGCGCCCGACAGGATCGCTCTTCAGGTGGCTACACCTTC.

In its sample, this clonotype was seen a few times. V usage is TRBV20-1 and J usage is TRBJ1-2, with 9 bases fitting TRBD1. CDR3 length equals 13 residues. Trimming took 3 bases from V and 6 from J; bases not matched to a gene: 5. Germline values: CDR1 DFQATT, CDR2 SNEGSKA (reference sequence). The CDR3 sequence: CSASIGTGNGYTF. In nucleotides, the CDR3 is TGCAGTGCTAGCATTGGGACAGGGAATGGCTACACCTTC.

This chain uses TRBV27 with TRBJ1-1; D possibly corresponds to TRBD1 (6 bases). Trimming removed 3 bases at V and 1 base at J, with 9 bases between. CDR1 MNHEY and CDR2 SMNVEV come from the germline V gene (reference sequence). This CDR3 is 14 amino acids long. The chain's CDR3 is CASSFVDRNTEAFF. CDR3 sequence (DNA): TGTGCCAGCAGTTTCGTGGACAGGAACACTGAAGCTTTCTTT.

The genes are TRBV5-4 and TRBJ1-1, with a tentative D call TRBD1 (6 bases). With 3 bases removed from V and 0 bases from J, the gap between germline ends came to 18 bases. The germline CDR1 and CDR2 sequences are SGHNT and YYREEE (reference sequence). The CDR3 has 17 residues. The CDR3 here is CASSSRRGATMNTEAFF. The CDR3, as DNA: TGTGCCAGCAGCTCTCGCCGGGGGGCGACGATGAACACTGAAGCTTTCTTT.

The CDR3 sequence is CASSLGQGGKLFF. CDR3 nucleotide sequence: TGTGCCAGCAGCTTAGGGCAGGGAGGGAAACTGTTTTTT. This chain links TRBV7-2 with TRBJ1-4; a weak D match, TRBD1 (5 bases). V lost 1 base and J 11 bases, leaving 11 bases between the germline ends. Germline-derived CDR1 and CDR2 are SGHTA and FQGNSA. CDR3 size: 13 residues.

The chain carries TRBV25-1 and TRBJ2-5, with D tentatively TRBD2 (6 bases). The germline V and J ends were trimmed by 3 bases and 2 bases, with 10 bases remaining between them. CDR1 MGHDK and CDR2 SYGVNS come from the germline V gene. The CDR3 length is 14 residues. The CDR3 DNA follows: TGTGCCAGCAGTGAGGCAGGGAGGCAAGAGACCCAGTACTTC. Translated, it gives CASSEAGRQETQYF.

The V gene is TRBV6-1, the J gene TRBJ1-5; no firm D call. V lost 7 bases to trimming and J lost 0 bases, with 13 bases between them. The CDR3 is 15 amino acids. The germline gives CDR1 MNHNS, CDR2 SASEGT. DNA of the CDR3: TGTGCCAGCAAGCGGGCAGCTTATAGCAATCAGCCCCAGCATTTT. Protein: CASKRAAYSNQPQHF.

Only a few counts were recorded for this clonotype. The gene calls are TRBV27 and TRBJ1-1; D possibly corresponds to TRBD1 (5 bases). V was pared by 8 bases and J by 7 bases, with 14 bases between. CDR1 is MNHEY and CDR2 is SMNVEV in the germline V gene (reference sequence). The CDR3 runs to 12 residues. The CDR3 DNA is TGTGCCAGCGGAAAGGGGTGGAGTGAAGCTTTCTTT. Translating gives CASGKGWSEAFF.

Note on this clonotype: A junction end diverges from the germline sequence, so it may reflect a read error. This chain connects TRBV24-1 to TRBJ2-3; 7 bases are shared with TRBD1. The CDR3 spans 16 residues. Germline V lookup: CDR1 KGHDR, CDR2 SFDVKD. The CDR3 region has the DNA TGTGCCACCAGTGGCTCGGGACAGATACTCACAGATACGCAATATTTT. Protein product: CATSGSGQILTDTQYF.

The chain combines TRBV20-1 with TRBJ2-7; TRBD2 matches at 10 bases. V dropped 5 bases and J dropped 2; count of bases not matched to a gene: 9. This CDR3 contains 15 residues. The V gene's germline CDR1 is DFQATT and CDR2 SNEGSKA (reference sequence). The CDR3 loop is CSAGFPSGSTYEQYF. The CDR3 coding sequence is TGCAGTGCTGGCTTCCCTAGCGGGAGCACCTACGAGCAGTACTTC.

This clonotype was seen only a few times. The chain carries TRBV7-9 and TRBJ2-3; tentatively, D is TRBD2 (6 bases). The CDR3 sequence is 17 residues long. Trimming cost V 5 bases and J 6 bases, with 24 bases left between them. From germline, CDR1 is SEHNR and CDR2 FQNEAQ (reference sequence). Here the CDR3 DNA reads TGTGCCAGCAGCGCGCACGGGACTCGCGGACTCTCGGATACGCAGTATTTT. Amino acid sequence: CASSAHGTRGLSDTQYF.

This clonotype was found a few times. This sequence joins TRBV20-1 and TRBJ2-3; D is unclear. Germline assignment: CDR1 DFQATT and CDR2 SNEGSKA (reference sequence). There are 15 residues in the CDR3. V was pared by 4 bases and J by 4 bases, with 18 bases between. The CDR3: CSATPPTVKADTQYF. CDR3 coding DNA: TGCAGTGCTACACCGCCCACGGTCAAGGCAGATACGCAGTATTTT.

The chain is built from TRBV12-3 or TRBV12-4 and TRBJ1-1; no clear D. Trimming cost V 5 bases and J 10 bases, with 14 bases left between them. This CDR3 has 12 amino acids. The CDR3 nucleotides read TGTGCCAGCAGTCGCCGACCTAAGGTAGCTTTCTTT. This translates into CASSRRPKVAFF.

The chain is built from TRBV15 and TRBJ1-2; perhaps TRBD1 as D (5 bases). V dropped 4 bases and J dropped 6 bases, with 15 bases sitting between them. Looked up from germline, CDR1 is LNHNV and CDR2 is YYDKDF (reference sequence). The CDR3 consists of 14 residues. The DNA of the CDR3 is TGTGCCACCAGCACCCCAGGGACCGATAATGGCTACACCTTC. Protein sequence: CATSTPGTDNGYTF.

The chain carries TRBV30 and TRBJ1-5; 8 bases are shared with TRBD1. Losses at the gene ends were 2 bases for V and 6 bases for J; bases not matched to a gene: 6. The germline gives CDR1 GTSNPN, CDR2 SVGIG (reference sequence). The CDR3 is 14 amino acids. As DNA, the CDR3 is TGTGCCTGGAGTACCCCAGGGGGCGGTCAGCCCCAGCATTTT. It yields the protein CAWSTPGGGQPQHF.

J is TRBJ2-1 and V is TRBV18; D call uncertain. Germline values: CDR1 KGHSH, CDR2 LQKENI. The V end lost 6 bases, the J end lost 9 bases, and 15 bases lay between the germline ends. The CDR3 loop spans 13 amino acids. DNA for the CDR3: TGTGCCAGCTCCCCTGGGCCCGGTCGTGAGCAGTTCTTC. As protein: CASSPGPGREQFF. Filled out from reference TRBV18 and TRBJ2-1, the complete variable domain reads NAGVMQNPRHLVRRRGQEARLRCSPMKGHSHVYWYRQLPEEGLKFMVYLQKENIIDESGMPKERFSAEFPKEGPSILRIQQVVRGDSAAYFCASSPGPGREQFFGPGTRLTVL.

This clonotype was counted between two and nine times. The rearrangement joins TRBV3-1 to TRBJ1-5; possibly TRBD1 for D (6 bases). The germline V and J ends were trimmed by 4 bases and 4 bases, with 23 bases remaining between them. From germline, CDR1 is LGHDT and CDR2 YNNKEL (reference sequence). This CDR3 spans 18 amino acids. CDR3 sequence: CASSPGVSGAGVNQPQHF. The CDR3 DNA is TGTGCCAGCAGCCCCGGAGTAAGTGGGGCAGGGGTGAATCAGCCCCAGCATTTT.

This clonotype was detected a few times. This sequence joins TRBV29-1 and TRBJ1-1; no firm D call. V lost 0 bases to trimming and J lost 4 bases, with 15 bases between them. The CDR3 length is 15 residues. Germline-derived CDR1 and CDR2 are SQVTM and ANQGSEA. The CDR3 DNA is TGCAGCGTTGAAGATCCGAGGGTAGGATCCACTGAAGCTTTCTTT. Protein sequence: CSVEDPRVGSTEAFF.

This chain links TRBV7-2 with TRBJ2-1, with TRBD2 matching 8 bases. The V segment lost 5 bases and the J segment 9 bases; nucleotides outside the gene matches: 6. This CDR3 has 13 amino acids. Per the germline V gene, CDR1 is SGHTA and CDR2 is FQGNSA. CDR3 nucleotides: TGTGCCAGCAGCCTGGGACTAGATGCTGAGCAGTTCTTC. As protein: CASSLGLDAEQFF.

The chain joins TRBV2 to TRBJ1-4, with 9 bases that match TRBD1. The CDR3 runs 13 residues. Looked up from germline, CDR1 is SNHLY and CDR2 is FYNNEI. Losses at the gene ends were 4 bases for V and 11 bases for J; bases not matched to a gene: 5. The CDR3 region is CASSARDREKLFF. CDR3 DNA: TGTGCCAGCAGTGCCCGGGACAGGGAGAAACTGTTTTTT. Full variable domain (rest looked up from reference TRBV2 and TRBJ1-4): EPEVTQTPSHQVTQMGQEVILRCVPISNHLYFYWYRQILGQKVEFLVSFYNNEISEKSEIFDDQFSVERPDGSNFTLKIRSTKLEDSAMYFCASSARDREKLFFGSGTQLSVL.

The J gene is TRBJ1-2, the V gene TRBV27, with TRBD1 identical over 9 bases. Trimming at V came to 4 bases and at J to 4 bases, leaving 1 base not matched to a gene. The CDR3 loop spans 13 amino acids. Germline CDR1 is MNHEY and CDR2 is SMNVEV (reference sequence). The CDR3, as DNA: TGTGCCAGCAGTTCGGGACAGGGCTATGGCTACACCTTC. Amino acid sequence: CASSSGQGYGYTF.

This clonotype was counted only a few times. The J gene is TRBJ2-5, the V gene TRBV6-2 or TRBV6-3; either TRBD1 or TRBD2 may fit D (5 bases each). V was pared by 4 bases and J by 4 bases, with 13 bases between. Germline loops: CDR1 MNHEY, CDR2 SVGEGT. The CDR3 sequence is 14 residues long. As DNA, the CDR3 is TGTGCCAGCAGTTCCCCGGGACGTTTAGAGACCCAGTACTTC. This sequence encodes CASSSPGRLETQYF.

This chain uses TRBV11-2 with TRBJ2-1, with D unclear. Germline lookup yields CDR1 SGHAT and CDR2 FQNNGV. V lost 0 bases and J lost 7, with 7 bases in between. There are 13 residues in the CDR3. This chain's CDR3 is CASSLDRENEQFF. The CDR3 nucleotides read TGTGCCAGCAGCTTAGATAGGGAAAATGAGCAGTTCTTC.

The genes are TRBV24-1 and TRBJ2-1, with D possibly matching TRBD1 (6 bases). Trimming cost V 0 bases and J 7 bases, with 15 bases left between them. Germline V gives CDR1 KGHDR, CDR2 SFDVKD. This CDR3 contains 16 residues. In nucleotides, the CDR3 is TGTGCCACCAGTGATTTGCCTGGCAGGGGTGGTAATGAGCAGTTCTTC. Translation gives CATSDLPGRGGNEQFF.

The chain recombines TRBV7-9 with TRBJ2-3, with 16 bases aligning to TRBD2. V shed 2 bases, J shed 5 bases, and the junction held 10 bases outside the gene matches. The CDR3 totals 19 residues. Germline V gives CDR1 SEHNR, CDR2 FQNEAQ (reference sequence). The DNA of the CDR3 is TGTGCCAGCAGCTTACTCCCGCCCGGGACTAGCGGGAGGGTAGATACGCAGTATTTT. Translating it yields CASSLLPPGTSGRVDTQYF.